One and the same sample provided the 15 T cell receptor beta chains below, sequenced in a study of metastatic and nonmetastatic thyroid tumors. Until they underwent thyroid surgery, no patient had received any treatment. With MiXCR, TCRdb called clones anew from the PCR reads. The sample consists of 30,000 to 45,000 clones, about 26% of them appearing once. Sequencing used blood. These receptors were collected from a male donor with papillary thyroid cancer or a benign thyroid nodule (not recorded which). Some clones in this sample may be carry-over from other donors' samples.

This clone was observed at least ten times. V is TRBV5-1 and J is TRBJ2-3; TRBD2 matches 7 bases. From germline, CDR1 is SGHRS and CDR2 YFSETQ. The CDR3 has 16 amino acids. J was trimmed by 2 bases and V by 0 bases; bases with no gene match: 6. The chain's CDR3 is CASSLEPAGNTDTQYF. CDR3 DNA sequence: TGCGCCAGCAGCTTGGAGCCAGCGGGAAACACAGATACGCAGTATTTT.

V is TRBV20-1 and J is TRBJ2-7, with TRBD2 matching 9 bases. Looked up from germline, CDR1 is DFQATT and CDR2 is SNEGSKA (reference sequence). Losses at the gene ends were 6 bases for V and 6 bases for J; bases not matched to a gene: 9. The length of the CDR3 is 13 residues. CDR3 in DNA: TGCAGTGCCCTCTTAGCGGGAGCGGGCGAGCAGTACTTC. It specifies CSALLAGAGEQYF.

This clone was found many times. The chain couples TRBV3-1 to TRBJ2-3; no clear D. The V gene's germline CDR1 is LGHDT and CDR2 YNNKEL (reference sequence). The length of the CDR3 is 14 residues. With 4 bases removed from V and 6 bases from J, the gap between germline ends came to 14 bases. The CDR3 DNA follows: TGTGCCAGCAGCCGGGCACGCTATTGGGATACGCAGTATTTT. Translation: CASSRARYWDTQYF.

J is TRBJ1-3 and V is TRBV3-1, with no clear D. This CDR3 is 16 amino acids long. V lost 3 bases and J 1 base, leaving 13 bases between the germline ends. Germline V gene lookup returns CDR1 LGHDT and CDR2 YNNKEL (reference sequence). CDR3 residues: CASSQTIRTSGNTIYF. The CDR3 DNA follows: TGTGCCAGCAGCCAGACCATCAGGACGTCTGGAAACACCATATATTTT.

This chain links TRBV20-1 with TRBJ1-6, with D hard to call. Trimming left V 2 bases short and J 7 bases short, with 12 bases between. The CDR3 runs 14 residues. Germline CDR1 reads DFQATT; CDR2 reads SNEGSKA (reference sequence). Written as DNA, the CDR3 is TGCAGTGCTAGAACCGCCTCCGGGAATTCACCCCTCCACTTT. Translated, it gives CSARTASGNSPLHF.

This clone ranks as medium-sized (0.01 to 0.1%). The chain is built from TRBV27 and TRBJ1-1; 8 positions agree with TRBD1. V lost 9 bases to trimming and J lost 1 base; unmatched junction nucleotides: 7. Germline-derived CDR1 and CDR2 are MNHEY and SMNVEV (reference sequence). This CDR3 has 14 residues. CDR3 residues: CARTGEIQNTEAFF. The CDR3 nucleotides read TGTGCCAGGACAGGGGAGATTCAGAACACTGAAGCTTTCTTT.

This clone has just one count. V and J are TRBV7-2 and TRBJ2-1; D uncertain. The CDR3 runs 15 residues. From germline, CDR1 is SGHTA and CDR2 FQGNSA. Trimming shortened V by 0 bases and J by 2 bases, and 8 bases separated the two germline ends. CDR3 residues: CASSLAGVPYNEQFF. As DNA, the CDR3 is TGTGCCAGCAGCTTAGCTGGGGTCCCCTACAATGAGCAGTTCTTC.

V and J are TRBV19 and TRBJ2-5, with a tentative D call TRBD2 (6 bases). The CDR3 consists of 13 residues. Germline values: CDR1 LNHDA, CDR2 SQIVND (reference sequence). Trimming stripped 3 bases from V and 5 bases from J, with 10 bases between. For the CDR3, the DNA is TGTGCCAGTAGTATGGGAGGACGCGAGACCCAGTACTTC. Translation: CASSMGGRETQYF.

The rearrangement joins TRBV28 to TRBJ2-1; 8 nucleotides match TRBD2. This CDR3 is 15 amino acids long. CDR1 is MDHEN and CDR2 is SYDVKM in the germline V gene. The V segment lost 6 bases and the J segment 2 bases; nucleotides outside the gene matches: 6. CDR3 in DNA: TGTGCCAGCAGGTCGCCGGGGGGGCCCTACAATGAGCAGTTCTTC. Translated: CASRSPGGPYNEQFF.

The sample holds a few counts of this clone. V is TRBV4-1 and J is TRBJ2-5; D not certain. This CDR3 comprises 16 residues. V was shortened by 3 bases and J by 2 bases, with 16 bases between the two germline ends. Looked up from germline, CDR1 is MGHRA and CDR2 is YSYEKL. CDR3 loop: CASSHLRVCSQETQYF. DNA of the CDR3: TGCGCCAGCAGCCACCTCCGAGTATGCAGTCAAGAGACCCAGTACTTC.

By proportion, this clone is medium-sized. This chain connects TRBV20-1 to TRBJ2-7, with D tentatively TRBD1 (6 bases). The CDR3 totals 16 residues. Germline CDR1 DFQATT, CDR2 SNEGSKA (reference sequence). V was cut by 4 bases and J by 3 bases, with 22 bases left in between. CDR3 protein: CSAKTMDSSFDYEQYF. The CDR3 nucleotides are TGCAGTGCTAAAACAATGGACAGCTCCTTCGACTACGAGCAGTACTTC.

The rearrangement links TRBV4-2 to TRBJ1-2; TRBD1 is a possible D gene (6 bases). There are 15 residues in the CDR3. Per the germline V gene, CDR1 is LGHNA and CDR2 is YNFKEQ. Trimming stripped 0 bases from V and 8 bases from J, with 16 bases between. Written as DNA, the CDR3 is TGTGCCAGCAGCCAAGATTGGGCAGGGGAGAGGGGCTACACCTTC. Translated, it gives CASSQDWAGERGYTF.

V is TRBV5-1 and J is TRBJ1-4; D remains ambiguous. This CDR3 contains 15 residues. Germline CDR1 and CDR2: SGHRS and YFSETQ. V lost 0 bases to trimming and J lost 8 bases, with 14 bases between them. The CDR3 loop reads CASSLGQTLREKLFF. In DNA, the CDR3 is TGCGCCAGCAGCTTGGGACAAACCCTGCGAGAAAAACTGTTTTTT. The variable domain in full, with the rest retrieved from reference TRBV5-1 and TRBJ1-4, is KAGVTQTPRYLIKTRGQQVTLSCSPISGHRSVSWYQQTPGQGLQFLFEYFSETQRNKGNFPGRFSGRQFSNSRSEMNVSTLELGDSALYLCASSLGQTLREKLFFGSGTQLSVL.

Details on this clone: The junction departs from germline at one end; a sequencing error may be responsible. J is TRBJ1-1 and V is TRBV12-3 or TRBV12-4; TRBD1 might be the D (5 bases). The CDR3 covers 15 residues. CDR3 in amino acids: CASTLGGLVDTESFF. In DNA form, the CDR3 reads TGTGCCAGCACTCTAGGAGGTCTGGTGGACACTGAATCTTTCTTT.

The chain employs TRBV6-1 and TRBJ2-1; D could derive from TRBD1 or TRBD2 (5 bases each). CDR3 size: 15 residues. Germline CDR1 and CDR2: MNHNS and SASEGT. Trimming removed 6 bases from V and 3 bases from J, with 15 bases in between. Here the CDR3 DNA reads TGTGCCAGCAGAAGAGACGGGACGATCTACAATGAGCAGTTCTTC. Protein sequence: CASRRDGTIYNEQFF.